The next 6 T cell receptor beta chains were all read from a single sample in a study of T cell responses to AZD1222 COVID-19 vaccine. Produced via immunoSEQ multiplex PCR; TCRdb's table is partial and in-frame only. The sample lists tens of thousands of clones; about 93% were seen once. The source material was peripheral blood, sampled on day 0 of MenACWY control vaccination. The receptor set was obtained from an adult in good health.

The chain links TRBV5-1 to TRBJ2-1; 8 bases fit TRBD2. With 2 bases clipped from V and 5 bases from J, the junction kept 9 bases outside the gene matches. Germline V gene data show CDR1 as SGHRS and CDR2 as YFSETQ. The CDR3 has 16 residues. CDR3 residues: CASSFVRAGGNNEQFF. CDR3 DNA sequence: TGCGCCAGCAGCTTTGTACGTGCGGGAGGAAACAATGAGCAGTTCTTC.

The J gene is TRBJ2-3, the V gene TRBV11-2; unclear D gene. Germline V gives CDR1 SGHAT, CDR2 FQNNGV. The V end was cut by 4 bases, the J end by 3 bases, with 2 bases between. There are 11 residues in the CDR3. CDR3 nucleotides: TGTGCCAGCAGCTCGACAGATACGCAGTATTTT. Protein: CASSSTDTQYF.

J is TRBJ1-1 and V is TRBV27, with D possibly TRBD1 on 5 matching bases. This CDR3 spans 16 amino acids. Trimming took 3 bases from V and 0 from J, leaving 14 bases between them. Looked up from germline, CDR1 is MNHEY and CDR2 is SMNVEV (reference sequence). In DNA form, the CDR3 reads TGTGCCAGCAGTTTGGCCGGGGGGTCCGTGAACACTGAAGCTTTCTTT. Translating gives CASSLAGGSVNTEAFF.

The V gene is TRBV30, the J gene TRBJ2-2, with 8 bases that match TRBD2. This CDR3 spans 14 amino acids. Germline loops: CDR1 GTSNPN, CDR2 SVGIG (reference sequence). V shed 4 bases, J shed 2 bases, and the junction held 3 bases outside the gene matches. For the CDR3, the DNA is TGTGCCTGGAAGACTAGCGCTAACACCGGGGAGCTGTTTTTT. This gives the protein CAWKTSANTGELFF.

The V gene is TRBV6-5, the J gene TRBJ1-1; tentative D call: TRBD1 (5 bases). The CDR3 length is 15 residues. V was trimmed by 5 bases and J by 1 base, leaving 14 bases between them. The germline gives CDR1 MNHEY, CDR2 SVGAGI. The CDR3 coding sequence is TGTGCCAGCAGTCCGGGGGACCCGCCGAACACTGAAGCTTTCTTT. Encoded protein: CASSPGDPPNTEAFF.

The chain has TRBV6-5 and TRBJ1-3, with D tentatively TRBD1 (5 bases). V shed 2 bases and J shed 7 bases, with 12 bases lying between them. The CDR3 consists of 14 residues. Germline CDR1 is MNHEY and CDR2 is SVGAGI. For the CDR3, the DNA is TGTGCCAGCAGTTACGACGACAGTGGGAACACCATATATTTT. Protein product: CASSYDDSGNTIYF.